Shown below are 28 T cell receptor beta chains from a single sample sequenced in a study of T-cell reconstitution after alpha-beta-depleted transplantation in children. As it was prepared, the TCRbeta library received unique molecular identifiers. TCRdb re-called the PCR reads with MiXCR, one entry per CDR3 protein. In the table there are a few hundred thousand distinct CDR3 sequences, 13% of which are singletons. The sample was PBMCs, mostly from graft donor cells, taken 360 days after TCRalphabeta/CD19-depleted stem cell transplant. These TCRs come from a male patient under 18 who had a stem cell transplant for acute myeloid leukemia, so the T cells may come from the graft donor.

The rearrangement joins TRBV5-1 to TRBJ2-1; no reliable D call. The CDR3 covers 16 residues. Germline lookup yields CDR1 SGHRS and CDR2 YFSETQ. Between the trimmed V and J ends, which lost 2 bases and 0 bases, there was a span of 12 bases. CDR3 DNA: TGCGCCAGCAGCTTCCTCGCCTCGAGCTCCTACAATGAGCAGTTCTTC. Protein sequence: CASSFLASSSYNEQFF.

V is TRBV29-1 and J is TRBJ2-5; the D call may be TRBD1 or TRBD2 (6 bases each). The CDR3 runs 12 residues. The V gene's germline CDR1 is SQVTM and CDR2 ANQGSEA. Trimming cost V 6 bases and J 5 bases, with 13 bases left between them. The CDR3, as DNA: TGCAGCGTGCGGATAGGGGGGGAGACCCAGTACTTC. Its protein product is CSVRIGGETQYF.

This clonotype was seen only a few times. The chain is built from TRBV29-1 and TRBJ2-3; D is possibly TRBD2 (6 bases). Germline CDR1 is SQVTM and CDR2 is ANQGSEA. CDR3 length: 12 residues. The V end was cut by 4 bases, the J end by 6 bases, with 11 bases between. The CDR3 sequence is CSVVSGGDTQYF. CDR3 bases: TGCAGCGTTGTATCCGGAGGGGATACGCAGTATTTT.

The V and J genes are TRBV9 and TRBJ2-1, with 11 bases identical to TRBD2. This CDR3 has 20 residues. Germline loops: CDR1 SGDLS, CDR2 YYNGEE. Germline trimming cut 0 bases from V and 0 bases from J; bases unmatched to any gene: 11. The CDR3 loop is CASSVVGFSGRVSSYNEQFF. The CDR3, as DNA: TGTGCCAGCAGCGTAGTTGGGTTTAGCGGGAGGGTTAGCTCCTACAATGAGCAGTTCTTC.

This clonotype was seen more than once but under ten times. The CDR3 region is CASSDEVPRGQGQYF. The CDR3 DNA reads TGTGCCAGCAGTGATGAGGTGCCCCGAGGACAGGGGCAGTACTTC. V and J are TRBV2 and TRBJ2-7, with 8 bases that match TRBD1. Germline V gives CDR1 SNHLY, CDR2 FYNNEI. V lost 3 bases, J lost 9 bases, and 13 bases stayed unmatched. The CDR3 runs 15 residues.

This clonotype was counted many times. V and J are TRBV7-3 and TRBJ2-1; 13 nucleotides agree with TRBD2. Germline lookup yields CDR1 SGHTA and CDR2 FQGTGA. The V segment lost 3 bases and the J segment 9 bases; nucleotides outside the gene matches: 5. This CDR3 spans 15 amino acids. Here the CDR3 reads CASSLERLAGGEQFF. CDR3 bases: TGTGCCAGCAGCTTGGAGAGACTAGCGGGAGGTGAGCAGTTCTTC.

This clonotype was seen ten or more times. This sequence joins TRBV3-1 and TRBJ2-2; D not certain. The CDR3 has 16 residues. The germline CDR1 and CDR2 sequences are LGHDT and YNNKEL (reference sequence). With 4 bases removed from V and 0 bases from J, the gap between germline ends came to 12 bases. The CDR3 DNA reads TGTGCCAGCAGCCGAAGATCAGGCACGAACACCGGGGAGCTGTTTTTT. Translation: CASSRRSGTNTGELFF.

The chain joins TRBV5-1 to TRBJ2-7; 8 bases line up with TRBD2. This CDR3 is built from 16 residues. CDR1 is SGHRS, CDR2 YFSETQ, per germline. Germline trimming cut 0 bases from V and 5 bases from J; bases unmatched to any gene: 10. The CDR3 spells CASSLARLAPADEQYF. Written as DNA, the CDR3 is TGCGCCAGCAGCTTGGCGCGACTAGCGCCTGCGGACGAGCAGTACTTC.

There are many counts of this clonotype. This chain uses TRBV9 with TRBJ1-5, with D hard to call. Trimming removed 1 base from V and 3 bases from J, with 8 bases in between. There are 14 residues in the CDR3. From germline, CDR1 is SGDLS and CDR2 YYNGEE. For the CDR3, the DNA is TGTGCCAGCAGCGTATGGGCTACCAATCAGCCCCAGCATTTT. Translated, it gives CASSVWATNQPQHF. Full variable domain (remainder filled in from reference TRBV9 and TRBJ1-5): DSGVTQTPKHLITATGQRVTLRCSPRSGDLSVYWYQQSLDQGLQFLIQYYNGEERAKGNILERFSAQQFPDLHSELNLSSLELGDSALYFCASSVWATNQPQHFGDGTRLSIL.

This sequence joins TRBV5-1 and TRBJ2-1, with 15 bases that match TRBD2. J gave up 2 bases and V 4 bases, and 25 bases lay outside the gene matches. The CDR3 has 24 amino acids. The germline CDR1 and CDR2 sequences are SGHRS and YFSETQ. CDR3: CASSDEPGTSGRKGVTRTYNEQFF. The CDR3 DNA follows: TGCGCCAGCAGCGACGAACCCGGGACTAGCGGGAGGAAAGGGGTCACTCGGACCTACAATGAGCAGTTCTTC.

The J gene is TRBJ2-1, the V gene TRBV12-3 or TRBV12-4, with D perhaps matching TRBD1 (6 bases). CDR3 length: 12 residues. V was clipped by 6 bases and J by 9 bases, with 12 bases between them. CDR3 DNA: TGTGCCAGCAGCCCAACAGGGATTGAGCAGTTCTTC. Its translation is CASSPTGIEQFF.

The chain uses TRBV6-2 or TRBV6-3 and TRBJ2-7; D remains ambiguous. V was trimmed by 0 bases and J by 0 bases, leaving 6 bases between them. CDR1 MNHEY and CDR2 SVGEGT come from the germline V gene. The CDR3 is 14 amino acids. In DNA, the CDR3 is TGTGCCAGCAGTTACTCTTTCACCTCCTACGAGCAGTACTTC. It specifies CASSYSFTSYEQYF.

This clonotype was counted between two and nine times. The chain joins TRBV7-2 to TRBJ2-1, with D possibly TRBD2 on 6 matching bases. V was cut by 11 bases and J by 4 bases, with 15 bases left in between. This CDR3 spans 13 amino acids. Germline CDR1 and CDR2: SGHTA and FQGNSA. CDR3 loop: CASCPGVYNEQFF. The CDR3 DNA reads TGTGCCTCCTGTCCGGGGGTGTACAATGAGCAGTTCTTC.

This clonotype was observed a few times. The genes are TRBV10-3 and TRBJ2-7, with 7 bases that match TRBD1. Germline lookup yields CDR1 ENHRY and CDR2 SYGVKD. The CDR3 spans 16 residues. J gave up 3 bases and V 0 bases, and 8 bases lay outside the gene matches. CDR3 in amino acids: CAISESGGRQGYEQYF. The CDR3 DNA is TGTGCCATCAGTGAGTCGGGCGGGCGACAGGGCTACGAGCAGTACTTC.

In its sample, this clonotype was seen a few times. The chain carries TRBV6-2 or TRBV6-3 and TRBJ2-1; 9 bases are shared with TRBD2. The ends lost 5 bases at V and 6 bases at J; junction bases unmatched: 11. Germline V gene data show CDR1 as MNHEY and CDR2 as SVGEGT. The CDR3 consists of 16 residues. CDR3 sequence reads: CASSTDRAGGGNEQFF. The DNA for the CDR3 is TGTGCCAGCAGTACCGATAGGGCGGGAGGGGGCAATGAGCAGTTCTTC.

This clonotype was seen ten or more times. The V and J genes are TRBV12-3 or TRBV12-4 and TRBJ2-2; tentative D call: TRBD1 (7 bases). V lost 6 bases and J 6 bases, leaving 17 bases between the germline ends. CDR3 size: 15 residues. The CDR3 DNA sequence: TGTGCCAGCAGCCGACCTCTCAGGGGGGCCGGGGAGCTGTTTTTT. It yields the protein CASSRPLRGAGELFF.

This clonotype was counted only a few times. The gene calls are TRBV7-2 and TRBJ2-2, with a weak D call TRBD1 (5 bases). Germline CDR1 is SGHTA and CDR2 is FQGNSA. V lost 8 bases and J 5 bases, leaving 12 bases between the germline ends. There are 13 residues in the CDR3. CDR3 residues: CASGSSGTGELFF. The DNA for the CDR3 is TGTGCCAGCGGGTCTTCAGGGACCGGGGAGCTGTTTTTT.

The V and J genes are TRBV6-1 and TRBJ1-5; 8 positions agree with TRBD1. Per the germline V gene, CDR1 is MNHNS and CDR2 is SASEGT. The CDR3 extends over 15 amino acids. The V segment lost 6 bases and the J segment 6 bases; nucleotides outside the gene matches: 10. CDR3 in DNA: TGTGCCAGCAGATCGGACAGGGAGCTCGTTCAGCCCCAGCATTTT. Its translation: CASRSDRELVQPQHF.

The V and J genes are TRBV29-1 and TRBJ2-1; tentative D call: TRBD1 (6 bases). The ends were cut back, 2 bases at V and 1 base at J, with 12 bases in the middle. Looked up from germline, CDR1 is SQVTM and CDR2 is ANQGSEA. The CDR3 is 15 residues long. CDR3: CSVEIWDKSYNEQFF. The CDR3 DNA reads as TGCAGCGTTGAAATCTGGGACAAGTCCTACAATGAGCAGTTCTTC.

This clonotype was seen a handful of times. The chain carries TRBV4-1 and TRBJ2-6; D may be TRBD2 (6 bases). V gave up 2 bases and J gave up 0 bases, with 11 bases separating them. This CDR3 is built from 17 residues. Germline CDR1 reads MGHRA; CDR2 reads YSYEKL. The CDR3 protein is CASSQTSTSSGANVLTF. CDR3 DNA: TGCGCCAGCAGCCAAACTAGCACCAGCTCTGGGGCCAACGTCCTGACTTTC.

V and J are TRBV4-3 and TRBJ2-5, with 11 positions matching TRBD2. The CDR3 extends over 19 amino acids. The germline V gene has CDR1 LGHNA and CDR2 YSLEER. After removal of 0 bases from V and 2 bases from J, the junction contained 11 bases not matched to a gene. This CDR3 reads CASSQEFPRLAGGQETQYF. In nucleotides, the CDR3 is TGCGCCAGCAGCCAAGAGTTCCCTCGGCTAGCGGGAGGTCAAGAGACCCAGTACTTC.

The chain links TRBV7-3 to TRBJ2-7; D unclear. CDR1 SGHTA and CDR2 FQGTGA come from the germline V gene. V lost 5 bases to trimming and J lost 4 bases, with 21 bases between them. The CDR3 has 16 amino acids. CDR3 sequence (DNA): TGTGCCAGCAGCCCGACCCATGGGCCCGGTCTTTACGAGCAGTACTTC. Translation gives CASSPTHGPGLYEQYF.

The chain has TRBV29-1 and TRBJ1-1; the D is unclear. Germline V gene data show CDR1 as SQVTM and CDR2 as ANQGSEA. V lost 4 bases to trimming and J lost 6 bases, with 15 bases between them. This CDR3 has 13 residues. CDR3 sequence reads: CSVAPISGAEAFF. CDR3 coding DNA: TGCAGCGTTGCCCCTATAAGTGGGGCTGAAGCTTTCTTT.

The chain carries TRBV28 and TRBJ2-1; 11 bases map to TRBD2. Trimming took 3 bases from V and 4 from J; bases not matched to a gene: 5. In germline, CDR1 is MDHEN, CDR2 SYDVKM. The CDR3 is made up of 16 amino acids. CDR3 sequence reads: CASSLAGLAVYNEQFF. In DNA form, the CDR3 reads TGTGCCAGCAGTTTGGCGGGACTAGCGGTTTACAATGAGCAGTTCTTC.

The chain joins TRBV20-1 to TRBJ2-5; 8 bases line up with TRBD1. Germline V CDR1 and CDR2: DFQATT, SNEGSKA (reference sequence). The CDR3 extends over 15 amino acids. V shed 5 bases, J shed 5 bases, and the junction held 13 bases outside the gene matches. CDR3 sequence (DNA): TGCAGTGCTGGAGCCCTCGGACAGGGAGAGGAGACCCAGTACTTC. Protein sequence: CSAGALGQGEETQYF.

This clonotype was picked up a small number of times. The rearrangement links TRBV10-2 to TRBJ2-7; 11 nucleotides match TRBD2. V lost 4 bases, J lost 4 bases, and 9 bases stayed unmatched. The CDR3 is made up of 16 amino acids. CDR1 WSHSY and CDR2 SAAADI come from the germline V gene. The CDR3 nucleotides are TGCGCCAGCAGTGTATCCGGGACTAGCGGACGATACGAGCAGTACTTC. This translates into CASSVSGTSGRYEQYF.

The chain uses TRBV29-1 and TRBJ2-2; 16 bases agree with TRBD2. CDR3 length: 16 amino acids. The V gene's germline CDR1 is SQVTM and CDR2 ANQGSEA. The V and J ends lost 7 bases and 3 bases, in that order; junction bases with no gene match: 5. CDR3 loop: CSGGLAGGQYTGELFF. Written as DNA, the CDR3 is TGCAGCGGGGGACTAGCGGGAGGGCAGTACACCGGGGAGCTGTTTTTT.

This clonotype was found a few times. The chain recombines TRBV7-2 with TRBJ2-7; 11 nucleotides agree with TRBD2. Germline loops: CDR1 SGHTA, CDR2 FQGNSA. V lost 4 bases to trimming and J lost 0 bases; unmatched junction nucleotides: 8. The CDR3 totals 17 residues. This CDR3 reads CASSWDSGRAPSYEQYF. In DNA, the CDR3 is TGTGCCAGCAGCTGGGATAGCGGGAGGGCCCCCTCCTACGAGCAGTACTTC.